Shown below are 23 T cell receptor beta chains from a single sample sequenced in a study of T-cell memory formation after mild COVID-19. MiXCR was run by TCRdb on the 5' RACE reads, yielding one entry per CDR3 protein. The sample contains about 350,000 distinct CDR3 sequences, roughly 13% of which appear only once. Sequencing was performed on PBMCs or a T cell subset sorted from them (not recorded which). Receptor source: a man younger than 30 who had mild COVID-19 (a few samples of this study predate the infection). Cell type and time point are not known.

The rearrangement uses TRBV7-9 and TRBJ1-2; D is unclear. The CDR3 extends over 13 amino acids. V gave up 2 bases and J gave up 3 bases, with 7 bases separating them. The germline CDR1 and CDR2 sequences are SEHNR and FQNEAQ (reference sequence). The CDR3 protein is CASSLRDYYGYTF. The CDR3 DNA reads TGTGCCAGCAGCTTAAGGGATTACTATGGCTACACCTTC.

The chain links TRBV5-1 to TRBJ2-1, with a tentative D call TRBD2 (6 bases). Germline CDR1 is SGHRS and CDR2 is YFSETQ. Trimming took 0 bases from V and 2 from J, leaving 12 bases between them. The CDR3 is made up of 16 amino acids. The CDR3 loop reads CASSLAHGGPYNEQFF. DNA for the CDR3: TGCGCCAGCAGCTTGGCCCACGGGGGTCCCTACAATGAGCAGTTCTTC.

The rearrangement uses TRBV20-1 and TRBJ2-7; D may match TRBD1 or TRBD2 (5 bases each). Trimming pared 3 bases from V and 8 bases from J, leaving 17 bases between. The CDR3 loop spans 13 amino acids. CDR1 and CDR2 (germline): DFQATT, SNEGSKA (reference sequence). CDR3: CSASKERDGQQYF. In DNA, the CDR3 is TGCAGTGCTAGTAAGGAACGGGACGGCCAGCAGTACTTC.

At least ten counts were recorded for this clonotype. CDR3 coding DNA: TGTGCCAGCAGCTTAGCGCCCGGGGCAGCCTACGAGCAGTACTTC. As protein: CASSLAPGAAYEQYF. This sequence joins TRBV7-9 and TRBJ2-7; D assignment may be TRBD1 or TRBD2 (5 bases each). Per the germline V gene, CDR1 is SEHNR and CDR2 is FQNEAQ (reference sequence). The CDR3 is 15 amino acids. The V gene lost 0 bases and the J gene lost 2 bases, with 11 bases spanning the gap.

This clonotype was detected only a few times. This chain connects TRBV4-1 to TRBJ2-1; 10 nucleotides align to TRBD1. This CDR3 comprises 17 residues. Germline CDR1 reads MGHRA; CDR2 reads YSYEKL. Trimming cost V 0 bases and J 3 bases; bases outside gene matches: 5. The CDR3 region is CASSQDRDRGYYNEQFF. The CDR3 region has the DNA TGCGCCAGCAGCCAAGATCGGGACAGGGGTTACTACAATGAGCAGTTCTTC.

Only a few counts were recorded for this clonotype. The chain carries TRBV7-2 and TRBJ2-5; D remains unclear. Germline V CDR1 and CDR2: SGHTA, FQGNSA. Between the trimmed V and J ends, which lost 4 bases and 5 bases, there was a span of 11 bases. The CDR3 spans 13 residues. The CDR3 DNA follows: TGTGCCAGCAGCTCGCCCTTACTGGAGACCCAGTACTTC. It specifies CASSSPLLETQYF.

This clonotype was picked up a small number of times. The V and J genes are TRBV7-9 and TRBJ2-7, with 7 bases identical to TRBD1. J was trimmed by 6 bases and V by 5 bases; bases with no gene match: 7. The germline CDR1 and CDR2 sequences are SEHNR and FQNEAQ (reference sequence). There are 13 residues in the CDR3. The CDR3 spells CASSPRDRGEQYV. DNA of the CDR3: TGTGCCAGCAGCCCCCGGGACAGAGGCGAGCAGTACGTC.

This clonotype was counted between two and nine times. The chain links TRBV6-5 to TRBJ2-5; D unresolved. The CDR3 extends over 13 amino acids. The germline CDR1 and CDR2 sequences are MNHEY and SVGAGI. V lost 5 bases to trimming and J lost 4 bases, with 11 bases between them. The CDR3: CASSHAPVETQYF. DNA of the CDR3: TGTGCCAGCAGTCATGCCCCAGTAGAGACCCAGTACTTC.

The chain employs TRBV5-5 and TRBJ2-7; no reliable D call. The CDR3 has 14 amino acids. Trimming took off 0 bases at V and 2 bases at J, with 9 bases between the two ends. Germline V gene sequence: CDR1 SGHKS, CDR2 YYEKEE (reference sequence). CDR3 nucleotides: TGTGCCAGCAGCTTGGAGGGCGGAGCCTACGAGCAGTACGTC. Encoded protein: CASSLEGGAYEQYV.

V and J are TRBV2 and TRBJ2-2, with 7 bases lining up with TRBD1. The V segment lost 6 bases and the J segment 1 base; nucleotides outside the gene matches: 2. Per the germline V gene, CDR1 is SNHLY and CDR2 is FYNNEI. The CDR3 has 14 amino acids. The CDR3 is CASSGDRNTGELFF. The CDR3, as DNA: TGTGCCAGCAGCGGGGACAGGAACACCGGGGAGCTGTTTTTT. The variable domain in full, completed from reference TRBV2 and TRBJ2-2, reads EPEVTQTPSHQVTQMGQEVILRCVPISNHLYFYWYRQILGQKVEFLVSFYNNEISEKSEIFDDQFSVERPDGSNFTLKIRSTKLEDSAMYFCASSGDRNTGELFFGEGSRLTVL.

This clonotype was recorded a few times. The chain links TRBV3-1 to TRBJ1-2; D gene uncertain. In germline, CDR1 is LGHDT, CDR2 YNNKEL (reference sequence). The CDR3 has 14 amino acids. Trimming pared 4 bases from V and 6 bases from J, leaving 15 bases between. CDR3 DNA sequence: TGTGCCAGCAGCCCTTCAAGTCTCGGGGATGGCTACACCTTC. Protein product: CASSPSSLGDGYTF. The full variable domain, completed using reference TRBV3-1 and TRBJ1-2, is DTAVSQTPKYLVTQMGNDKSIKCEQNLGHDTMYWYKQDSKKFLKIMFSYNNKELIINETVPNRFSPKSPDKAHLNLHINSLELGDSAVYFCASSPSSLGDGYTFGSGTRLTVV.

This clonotype was counted many times. The CDR3 nucleotides read TGTGCCAGCAGCTTGGGACGGGCCGAGGGGCAGTACTTC. Its protein product is CASSLGRAEGQYF. The gene calls are TRBV13 and TRBJ2-7; D may be TRBD1 or TRBD2 (5 bases each). The CDR3 sequence is 13 residues long. The V end was cut by 3 bases, the J end by 9 bases, with 15 bases between. Per the germline V gene, CDR1 is PRHDT and CDR2 is FYEKMQ (reference sequence).

The V gene is TRBV7-2, the J gene TRBJ1-4; unclear D gene. Trimming pared 1 base from V and 8 bases from J, leaving 14 bases between. CDR3 length equals 15 residues. Germline V gene data show CDR1 as SGHTA and CDR2 as FQGNSA. Here the CDR3 reads CASSLVLRREEKLFF. DNA of the CDR3: TGTGCCAGCAGCTTAGTCCTCAGGAGGGAGGAAAAACTGTTTTTT.

The chain joins TRBV11-2 to TRBJ2-2, with 7 bases that match TRBD1. Germline V CDR1 and CDR2: SGHAT, FQNNGV. The CDR3 is 16 amino acids. The trim removed 5 bases at V and 3 bases at J, leaving 9 bases unmatched. CDR3 nucleotide sequence: TGTGCCAGCAGCAAAAGAGGGGGCGCGGACACCGGGGAGCTGTTTTTT. Translating it yields CASSKRGGADTGELFF.

The chain joins TRBV5-4 to TRBJ1-4, with 7 positions matching TRBD1. The CDR3 loop spans 16 amino acids. Germline assignment: CDR1 SGHNT and CDR2 YYREEE (reference sequence). Trimming took 0 bases from V and 0 from J; bases not matched to a gene: 2. The CDR3 DNA follows: TGTGCCAGCAGCTTGGGGGGACAGTCAACTAATGAAAAACTGTTTTTT. Protein product: CASSLGGQSTNEKLFF.

This clonotype was seen more than once but under ten times. The chain is built from TRBV18 and TRBJ1-1; weak D call: TRBD1 (6 bases). V dropped 6 bases and J dropped 5 bases, with 19 bases sitting between them. Germline assignment: CDR1 KGHSH and CDR2 LQKENI. The CDR3 is 15 residues long. The CDR3 bases are TGTGCCAGCTCTCCCCTGGGGGGCCCCGATACTGAAGCTTTCTTT. Amino acids: CASSPLGGPDTEAFF.

There are many counts of this clonotype. The chain joins TRBV10-3 to TRBJ2-7; 8 bases map to TRBD1. The junction had 11 bases not matched to a gene; V was cut back by 4 bases and J by 3 bases. Germline assignment: CDR1 ENHRY and CDR2 SYGVKD. The CDR3 totals 16 residues. For the CDR3, the DNA is TGTGCCATCAGTGCCGGGACAGGCTCCCGGTTCTACGAGCAGTACGTC. Residues: CAISAGTGSRFYEQYV.

This clonotype was seen a handful of times. The gene calls are TRBV6-2 or TRBV6-3 and TRBJ1-2; 7 bases are a match to TRBD1. Per germline, CDR1 MNHEY and CDR2 SVGEGT. The CDR3 has 15 residues. With 2 bases clipped from V and 8 bases from J, the junction kept 11 bases outside the gene matches. CDR3 residues: CASSYAFTGVLGYTF. CDR3 DNA sequence: TGTGCCAGCAGTTACGCCTTTACAGGGGTACTCGGCTACACCTTC.

This clonotype came up many times. The V call is TRBV6-6, the J call TRBJ2-4; no definite D call. Trimming shortened V by 3 bases and J by 1 base, and 19 bases separated the two germline ends. Germline lookup yields CDR1 MNHNY and CDR2 SVGAGI (reference sequence). The CDR3 consists of 18 residues. In nucleotides, the CDR3 is TGTGCCAGCAGTTATCGGCGCAGCCCAGACGGGGCCAAAAACATTCAGTACTTC. Translated, it gives CASSYRRSPDGAKNIQYF.

This clonotype was seen only a few times. The chain has TRBV6-5 and TRBJ2-1; no firm D call. V lost 0 bases and J 7 bases, leaving 16 bases between the germline ends. The germline CDR1 and CDR2 sequences are MNHEY and SVGAGI. The CDR3 sequence is 16 residues long. The DNA for the CDR3 is TGTGCCAGCAGTTACTCGCCTAATTGGGTCGGGAATGAGCAGTTCTTC. The encoded protein is CASSYSPNWVGNEQFF.

V and J are TRBV10-3 and TRBJ2-6, with D tentatively TRBD1 (5 bases). V was shortened by 10 bases and J by 0 bases, with 13 bases between the two germline ends. The germline V gene has CDR1 ENHRY and CDR2 SYGVKD. The CDR3 covers 15 residues. This CDR3 is CATARQLSGANVLTF. CDR3 DNA: TGTGCCACCGCGAGACAGCTCTCTGGGGCCAACGTCCTGACTTTC.

This clonotype was seen a few times. The chain carries TRBV20-1 and TRBJ2-1; 8 positions match TRBD1. The V segment lost 5 bases and the J segment 3 bases; nucleotides outside the gene matches: 15. This CDR3 contains 17 residues. CDR1 is DFQATT, CDR2 SNEGSKA, per germline (reference sequence). CDR3 residues: CSAPEGVRTGLYNEQFF. The CDR3 region has the DNA TGCAGTGCTCCCGAGGGTGTTCGGACAGGGCTCTACAATGAGCAGTTCTTC.

The V and J genes are TRBV7-2 and TRBJ2-1; 14 nucleotides align to TRBD2. The germline gives CDR1 SGHTA, CDR2 FQGNSA. J gave up 8 bases and V 4 bases, and 4 bases lay outside the gene matches. This CDR3 region has 15 residues. The CDR3 sequence is CASSSGTSGGDEQFF. The CDR3 DNA sequence: TGTGCCAGCAGCTCCGGGACTAGCGGGGGAGATGAGCAGTTCTTC.